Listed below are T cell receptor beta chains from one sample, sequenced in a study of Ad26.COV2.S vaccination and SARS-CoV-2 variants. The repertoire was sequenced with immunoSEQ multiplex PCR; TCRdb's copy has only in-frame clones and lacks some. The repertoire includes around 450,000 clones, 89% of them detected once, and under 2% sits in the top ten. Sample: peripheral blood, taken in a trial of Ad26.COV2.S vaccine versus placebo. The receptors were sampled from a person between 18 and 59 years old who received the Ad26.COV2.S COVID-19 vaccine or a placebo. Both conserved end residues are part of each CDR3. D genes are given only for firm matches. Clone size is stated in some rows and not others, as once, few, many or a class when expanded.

CASSIAIGPTDTQYF	TGTGCCAGTAGTATAGCAATAGGTCCTACAGATACGCAGTATTTT	NA	NA	TRBV19	TRBJ2-3
CASSVESRGAGGSNYNEQFF	TGTGCCAGCAGCGTAGAATCGAGGGGAGCGGGAGGCTCTAATTACAATGAGCAGTTCTTC	NA	TRBD2	TRBV9	TRBJ2-1
CASSFPDTQYF	TGTGCCAGCAGTTTCCCCGATACGCAGTATTTT	NA	NA	TRBV6-2/TRBV6-3	TRBJ2-3
CASSQDPPSHSGNTIYF	TGCGCCAGCAGCCAAGACCCCCCCAGCCACTCTGGAAACACCATATATTTT	NA	NA	TRBV4-3	TRBJ1-3
CASSFTGGRSGPQHF	TGTGCCAGCAGTTTCACCGGGGGTCGATCAGGGCCCCAGCATTTT	NA	NA	TRBV27	TRBJ1-5
CASSSGQGGYGYTF	TGTGCCAGCAGTTCCGGACAGGGCGGCTATGGCTACACCTTC	NA	TRBD1	TRBV11-2	TRBJ1-2
CASSPSNGDGEQFF	TGTGCCAGCTCACCATCAAACGGGGATGGTGAGCAGTTCTTC	NA	NA	TRBV18	TRBJ2-1
CAWRRARDTGELFF	TGTGCCTGGAGACGGGCCCGGGACACCGGGGAGCTGTTTTTT	NA	NA	TRBV30	TRBJ2-2
CASSSSPGDEQFF	TGTGCCAGCAGCTCCTCCCCTGGGGATGAGCAGTTCTTC	once	NA	TRBV7-3	TRBJ2-1
CASSVAPSALAGTDTQYF	TGTGCCAGCAGCGTAGCCCCCTCGGCTCTAGCGGGCACAGATACGCAGTATTTT	NA	TRBD2	TRBV9	TRBJ2-3
CASGDVADYGYTF	TGTGCTAGTGGTGACGTTGCGGACTATGGCTACACCTTC	NA	NA	TRBV12-5	TRBJ1-2
CASTRQGLGYTF	TGTGCCAGCACGAGGCAGGGGTTAGGCTACACCTTC	NA	NA	TRBV6-5	TRBJ1-2
CASSQDVGAYTGELFF	TGTGCCAGCAGCCAAGATGTGGGGGCTTACACCGGGGAGCTGTTTTTT	NA	NA	TRBV14	TRBJ2-2
CSVDFVYGRSEQFF	TGCAGCGTTGATTTTGTCTACGGCCGTTCTGAGCAGTTCTTC	NA	NA	TRBV29-1	TRBJ2-1
CASSLDADYGYTF	TGTGCCAGCAGCTTGGACGCGGACTATGGCTACACCTTC	NA	NA	TRBV5-4	TRBJ1-2
CASTEGQNNQPQHF	TGTGCCAGCACTGAGGGACAGAACAATCAGCCCCAGCATTTT	few	TRBD1	TRBV2	TRBJ1-5
CARGGLAAEQYF	TGTGCCAGAGGAGGACTAGCGGCCGAGCAGTACTTC	NA	TRBD2	TRBV2	TRBJ2-7
CASSVGGMVVSGELFF	TGTGCCAGCAGTGTAGGGGGAATGGTCGTGTCCGGGGAGCTGTTTTTT	few	NA	TRBV2	TRBJ2-2
CASSRGDTDTQYF	TGCGCCAGCAGCAGGGGGGATACAGATACGCAGTATTTT	NA	NA	TRBV5-1	TRBJ2-3
CASSGQGLGTEAFF	TGTGCCAGCAGCGGGCAGGGGCTGGGCACTGAAGCTTTCTTT	once	NA	TRBV7-9	TRBJ1-1
CASSPGQGAYNEQFF	TGTGCCAGCTCACCAGGACAGGGGGCCTACAATGAGCAGTTCTTC	NA	TRBD1	TRBV18	TRBJ2-1
CASSQRTGTDTGELFF	TGTGCCAGCAGCCAACGGACAGGTACGGACACCGGGGAGCTGTTTTTT	NA	TRBD1	TRBV4-2	TRBJ2-2
CASSPAGLVVYEQFF	TGTGCCAGCAGCCCAGCGGGACTAGTGGTTTATGAGCAGTTCTTC	NA	TRBD2	TRBV14	TRBJ2-1
CASSISMGDIVTPLHF	TGTGCCAGTAGTATCTCGATGGGGGATATAGTGACACCCCTCCACTTT	NA	NA	TRBV19	TRBJ1-6
CASRLGLTDTQYF	TGTGCCTCTCGCCTCGGTCTCACAGATACGCAGTATTTT	NA	NA	TRBV6-5	TRBJ2-3
CASSLEGHTDTQYF	TGTGCCAGCAGCCTAGAGGGGCACACAGATACGCAGTATTTT	NA	NA	TRBV21-1	TRBJ2-3
CASSLGAAGAKNIQYF	TGTGCCAGCAGCTTAGGCGCAGCGGGAGCCAAAAACATTCAGTACTTC	NA	NA	TRBV7-9	TRBJ2-4
CATSDPTGGKSGANVLTF	TGTGCCACCAGTGACCCGACAGGGGGAAAATCTGGGGCCAACGTCCTGACTTTC	NA	TRBD1	TRBV24-1	TRBJ2-6
CASSATSVTDTQYF	TGTGCCAGCAGCGCCACTAGCGTAACAGATACGCAGTATTTT	few	TRBD2	TRBV7-2	TRBJ2-3
CASSYSRSSPKAFF	TGTGCCAGCAGTTACTCGAGGAGTTCTCCCAAGGCTTTCTTT	NA	NA	TRBV6-5	TRBJ1-1
CASSRGDQQRRQPQHF	TGTGCCAGTAGTAGGGGGGACCAACAACGAAGGCAGCCCCAGCATTTT	few	NA	TRBV19	TRBJ1-5
CASRDLQGARSYEQYF	TGTGCCAGCAGGGACCTACAGGGGGCGCGGTCCTACGAGCAGTACTTC	NA	TRBD1	TRBV6-6	TRBJ2-7
CASSIMGNEQFF	TGTGCCAGTAGTATCATGGGGAATGAGCAGTTCTTC	NA	NA	TRBV19	TRBJ2-1
CASRGQGSYEQYF	TGTGCCAGCAGGGGACAGGGCTCCTACGAGCAGTACTTC	NA	TRBD1	TRBV28	TRBJ2-7
CASSYGVNTDEAFF	TGTGCCAGCAGTTACGGGGTAAACACGGATGAAGCTTTCTTT	many	NA	TRBV6-2/TRBV6-3	TRBJ1-1
CASSLYAGRRVETNEKLFF	TGTGCCAGCAGTTTATACGCAGGGAGGCGAGTTGAAACTAATGAAAAACTGTTTTTT	NA	NA	TRBV27	TRBJ1-4
CASSYSGAPSEQYF	TGTGCCAGCAGTTACTCAGGAGCGCCGAGCGAGCAGTACTTC	NA	NA	TRBV6-5	TRBJ2-7
CAISVPRSYEQYF	TGTGCCATCAGTGTTCCTCGGTCCTACGAGCAGTACTTC	NA	NA	TRBV10-3	TRBJ2-7